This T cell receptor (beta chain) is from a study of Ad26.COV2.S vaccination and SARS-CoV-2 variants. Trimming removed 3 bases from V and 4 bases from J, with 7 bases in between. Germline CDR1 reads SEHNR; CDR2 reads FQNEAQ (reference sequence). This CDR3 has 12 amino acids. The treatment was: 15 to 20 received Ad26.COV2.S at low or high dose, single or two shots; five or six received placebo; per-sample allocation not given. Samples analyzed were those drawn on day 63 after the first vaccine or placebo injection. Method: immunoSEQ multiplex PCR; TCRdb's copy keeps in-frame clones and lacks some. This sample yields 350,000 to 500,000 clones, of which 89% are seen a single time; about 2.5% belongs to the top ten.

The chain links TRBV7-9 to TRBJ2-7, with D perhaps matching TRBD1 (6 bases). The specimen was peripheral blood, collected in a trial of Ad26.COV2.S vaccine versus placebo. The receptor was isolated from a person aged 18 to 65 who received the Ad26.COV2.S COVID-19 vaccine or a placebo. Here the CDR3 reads CASSFTGYEQYV. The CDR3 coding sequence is TGTGCCAGCAGCTTCACAGGGTACGAGCAGTACGTC.